This T cell receptor (beta chain) was sequenced in a study of shared clonotypes between healthy human individuals (dated by TCRdb to between 2020 and 2021). Context from the whole study: The cohort included three men and two women between 18 and 49 years of age. Per donor, leukapheresis produced somewhere between about 0.9 and 10 billion PBMCs. For each donor, CD4 naive and CD4 memory were each run on three plates, CD8 naive on two plates, and CD8 memory on one plate. Blood TCR repertoires of roughly five healthy adults were deeply sequenced to estimate repertoire size and the extent of clonotype sharing between individuals. Libraries were prepared and TCR repertoires were sequenced by different laboratories using diverse techniques, in order to increase sequencing depth and limit assay-specific biases. Points the paper makes about the study in general: Even with the large sequencing depth, rarefaction of the sorted-subset datasets indicated that sequencing was incomplete. When a few donors were compared, the shared fraction of clonotypes was about 5% for naive CD4, 3.5% to 4% for naive CD8, about 2.5% for memory CD4, and about 0.36% for memory CD8. Pairwise subsampling led to the expectation that sequencing depth would affect the degree of clonotype sharing among donors. Sampling was limited to blood, and TCR repertoires in tissue likely differ from TCR repertoires in blood. The genetic and exposure-history diversity represented was limited by the small number of donors. Clonotypes shared by all four sorted-subset donors showed higher generation probabilities than non-shared clonotypes. Naive subsets generally had larger estimated clonotype richness than memory subsets.

This clone was recorded only once. What antigen it recognizes has not been identified. The sample holds no much larger clone one base away, and base qualities are not on file. Healthy HIV-negative adults with no recently reported acute infections or vaccinations were included as donors. All donors were Caucasian adults living in Nashville, Tennessee, USA. CD4+ T cells were enriched by magnetic negative selection, after which naive cells were positively selected on CD45RA and the negative fraction was taken as the memory subset. Blood was collected by leukapheresis, and PBMCs were isolated by Ficoll-Histopaque density gradient centrifugation and then cryopreserved in liquid nitrogen vapor phase. Analytical flow cytometry was used to check the purity and quantity of every magnetically sorted T cell population. Each sorted fraction had its genomic DNA isolated and then quantified by UV absorbance on a Nanodrop 2000c.

TCR CDR3 regions were amplified from genomic DNA by multiplex PCR using the deep immunoSEQ assay. Extracted genomic DNA from each cell subset was distributed evenly across all wells of several immunoSEQ 96-well plates, and each plate was treated as a replicate. For sorted subsets, approximately 210 ng of genomic DNA, equivalent to around 29,000 T cell genomes, went into each replicate PCR. Purified libraries were measured with a Qubit 3.0 fluorometer, size-checked on a Bioanalyzer 2100, and measured again with the KAPA Library Quantification kit. Every immunoSEQ 96-well plate was sequenced on a dedicated single-read 150-cycle Illumina NextSeq 550 flow cell. In the paper's pipeline: Because only junctional sequences without quality scores were contained in the immunoSEQ output, filtering matching that applied to full-length reads could not be performed. To assign V/J genes and CDR3, sequences were annotated against IMGT germline references using PyIR, a Python wrapper for IgBLAST v1.9. Reads were filtered out if the reads had weak V/J assignments (E-value above 1e-6), no CDR3, stop codons, out-of-frame junctions, or ambiguous translated residues. V3J clonotypes were defined by identical inferred V gene, J gene, and CDR3 amino acid sequence. Percentage overlap between repertoires was calculated by dividing the number of shared unique clonotypes by the size of the smaller repertoire. Repertoire richness was assessed with RTK rarefaction, the Chao1 estimator, and Recon v2.1 estimates of unobserved clonotypes. Generation probabilities were computed with OLGA for all TCRbeta clonotypes obtained by the gDNA method from several donors. TCRdb holds this immuneACCESS table with in-frame rearrangements only. Some clones are missing; in checked studies, unresolved V genes explain under half, and the rest has no known cause. That table gives V, J and clone size, and the DNA gave D and trimming. Recorded for this sample are fewer than 400,000 clones; around 74% of them occurred a single time. The top ten clonotypes cover 9% to 12% of the sample.

CDR1 and CDR2 were assigned from the germline V gene as SGHRS and YFSETQ. From the cysteine through the phenylalanine, the CDR3 covers 14 amino acids. Only CDR3 DNA remains: 42 bases, in frame from the first base. V and J lose 4 bases and 3 bases, and a span of 11 bases separates them. The receptor was isolated from a man in his thirties or forties in good health. The chain links TRBV5-1 with TRBJ2-1, and possibly TRBD2, on 6 matching bases. Sequencing input: memory CD4+ T cells sorted from blood. What this sample's cell subset or site label stands for: CD45RA-negative fraction. The CDR3 sequence is CASSIQTSYNEQFF. The DNA sequence follows: TGCGCCAGCAGCATACAGACTAGCTACAATGAGCAGTTCTTC.